These 25 T cell receptor delta chains were all obtained from the same sample, sequenced in a study of delta chains in infants with herpesvirus infections. Gamma-chain- and delta-chain-specific primers converted PBMC RNA into TCR cDNA. TCRdb reprocessed the RT-PCR reads through CATT. The data show over a thousand delta-chain clones, with 6.9% seen just once and about 9.1% held by the top ten. Source: peripheral blood, taken at time point 1 of longitudinal follow-up. Receptors originate from a human donor who was a Ugandan infant, either HIV-exposed or HIV-unexposed (not recorded which).

Details on this clone: At one of its ends the junction is not consistent with the germline gene, which may arise from a read error. V and J are TRDV1 and TRDJ1, with 9 bases fitting TRDD3. CDR3 length: 19 amino acids. Germline V gene lookup returns CDR1 TSWWSYY and CDR2 QGS. The CDR3 is CALGKLFLTGGIPTDKLIF. The CDR3, as DNA: TGTGCTCTTGGGAAACTCTTCCTGACCGGGGGGATACCCACCGATAAACTCATCTTT.

Notes on this clone: This may come from a read error, since a much larger clone is one base off. The CDR3 DNA reads TGTGCTATAAGTGGGGGATACGCCGGGTGGAGAAAACTCATCTTT. Its protein product is CAISGGYAGWRKLIF. The J gene is TRDJ1, the V gene TRAV38-2/DV8; the match to TRDD3 covers 11 bases. The J gene is not listed in TCRdb, so it was assigned here from a DNA match to germline. Germline V gives CDR1 TSESDYY, CDR2 QEAYKQQN. The ends lost 10 bases at V and 8 bases at J; junction bases unmatched: 16. The CDR3 spans 15 residues.

This clone is labeled large. The chain uses TRAV29/DV5 and TRDJ1; no reliable D call. Germline V gives CDR1 NSMFDY, CDR2 ISSIKDK. Trimming removed 0 bases at V and 0 bases at J, with 27 bases between. The CDR3 has 20 amino acids. The CDR3 sequence: CAASEISRNSGAEHTDKLIF. Here the CDR3 DNA reads TGTGCAGCAAGCGAGATAAGTCGTAATTCTGGTGCGGAACACACCGATAAACTCATCTTT. Drawing the rest from reference TRAV29/DV5 and TRDJ1, the complete variable domain is DQQVKQNSPSLSVQEGRISILNCDYTNSMFDYFLWYKKYPAEGPTFLISISSIKDKNEDGRFTVFLNKSAKHLSLHIVPSQPGDSAVYFCAASEISRNSGAEHTDKLIFGKGTRVTVEP.

By sample share, this clone is large (0.1 to 1%). The genes are TRDV2 and TRDJ1; D is perhaps TRDD3 (6 bases). Trimming removed 0 bases at V and 0 bases at J, with 16 bases between. The CDR3 length is 17 residues. CDR1 is GEAIGNYY and CDR2 is EKD in the germline V gene. CDR3 nucleotides: TGTGCCTGTGACACCGAAGAGGGCCTGGGGTACACCGATAAACTCATCTTT. Residues: CACDTEEGLGYTDKLIF.

This clone is deemed medium-sized. The chain couples TRDV1 to TRDJ1, with a possible D match to TRDD3 (5 bases). Germline CDR1 and CDR2: TSWWSYY and QGS. The CDR3 totals 17 residues. V was clipped by 0 bases and J by 4 bases, with 18 bases between them. This chain's CDR3 is CALGELAGGKTNDKLIF. Here the CDR3 DNA reads TGTGCTCTTGGGGAACTAGCCGGGGGTAAGACCAACGATAAACTCATCTTT.

The table lists this clone with a few counts. The chain uses TRDV1 and TRDJ1; D may be TRDD3 (9 bases). This CDR3 spans 24 amino acids. V was pared by 0 bases and J by 6 bases, with 41 bases between. Germline CDR1 TSWWSYY, CDR2 QGS. Here the CDR3 DNA reads TGTGCTCTTGGGGAACTACCCAGTATCGGTCCTCTTCCTACTGTTAAGGGGGATACCTATAAACTCATCTTT. Translated: CALGELPSIGPLPTVKGDTYKLIF.

V and J are TRDV1 and TRDJ1, with TRDD2 as a possible D gene (5 bases). The CDR3 is 20 residues long. Trimming took 3 bases from V and 0 from J, leaving 26 bases between them. Germline CDR1 is TSWWSYY and CDR2 is QGS. This CDR3 reads CALGDPVFPASAHHTDKLIF. The CDR3, as DNA: TGTGCTCTTGGGGATCCAGTCTTCCCCGCGTCGGCCCACCACACCGATAAACTCATCTTT.

This chain links TRDV1 with TRDJ1; 9 nucleotides match TRDD3. TCRdb offers no J gene call, so here the DNA was matched to germline to obtain one. Germline V lookup: CDR1 TSWWSYY, CDR2 QGS. The V and J ends lost 0 bases and 1 base, in that order; junction bases with no gene match: 21. This CDR3 has 22 amino acids. This CDR3 reads CALGELGSGGIPWGLATDKLIF. In DNA form, the CDR3 reads TGTGCTCTTGGGGAACTCGGGAGCGGGGGGATACCCTGGGGGCTGGCCACCGATAAACTCATCTTT.

The rearrangement joins TRDV1 to TRDJ1; 11 bases fit TRDD3. The CDR3 totals 18 residues. CDR1 TSWWSYY and CDR2 QGS come from the germline V gene. The trim removed 4 bases at V and 0 bases at J, leaving 10 bases unmatched. The chain's CDR3 is CALGAPPGGYLYTDKLIF. CDR3 bases: TGTGCTCTTGGGGCCCCCCCTGGGGGATACCTATACACCGATAAACTCATCTTT.

This clone was found a few times. CDR3 DNA: TGTGCCTGTGACTCTTTACTGGGGGACCTCCCTAGCTCCTGGGACACCCGACAGATGTTTTTC. It specifies CACDSLLGDLPSSWDTRQMFF. The genes are TRDV2 and TRDJ3, with 9 bases that match TRDD3. As TCRdb names no J gene, one was assigned here on the basis of a DNA match to germline. From germline, CDR1 is GEAIGNYY and CDR2 EKD. The trim removed 3 bases at V and 0 bases at J, leaving 14 bases unmatched. The CDR3 covers 21 residues.

As to this clone: A much bigger clone sits one base away, suggesting this may be a read error. V gene TRDV1 combines with J gene TRDJ1, with 8 bases aligning to TRDD3. V gave up 1 base and J gave up 0 bases; unmatched junction bases: 10. Germline V gives CDR1 TSWWSYY, CDR2 QGS. The CDR3 sequence is 18 residues long. This CDR3 is CALGEPHSTGGNTDKLIF. The DNA for the CDR3 is TGTGCTCTTGGGGAACCCCACAGTACTGGGGGTAACACCGATAAACTCATCTTT.

Within the sample, this clone is large. The rearrangement joins TRDV1 to TRDJ1, with TRDD3 matching over 11 bases. CDR1 is TSWWSYY and CDR2 is QGS in the germline V gene. V was clipped by 2 bases and J by 8 bases; unmatched bases: 16. This CDR3 has 18 residues. The CDR3 protein is CALGEFLPWGILGPKLIF. CDR3 in DNA: TGTGCTCTTGGGGAATTCCTACCCTGGGGGATACTGGGGCCCAAACTCATCTTT.

This clone is classed as medium-sized. This chain connects TRDV3 to TRDJ1, with 7 nucleotides matching TRDD3. V lost 1 base and J lost 0; bases outside the gene matches: 14. The CDR3 contains 17 residues. Germline CDR1 TVYSNPD, CDR2 GDNSRS (reference sequence). The CDR3 DNA reads TGTGCCTTTATGGTCAGGGGGGGATGCCAGTACACCGATAAACTCATCTTT. It translates to CAFMVRGGCQYTDKLIF. Looking up the rest from reference TRDV3 and TRDJ1 gives the full variable domain: CDKVTQSSPDQTVASGSEVVLLCTYDTVYSNPDLFWYRIRPDYSFQFVFYGDNSRSEGADFTQGRFSVKHILTQKAFHLVISPVRTEDSATYYCAFMVRGGCQYTDKLIFGKGTRVTVEP.

This clone is labeled as medium-sized (0.01 to 0.1%). This rearrangement joins TRDV1 to TRDJ1; 11 bases are shared with TRDD3. Germline V lookup: CDR1 TSWWSYY, CDR2 QGS. The CDR3 totals 27 residues. V lost 1 base to trimming and J lost 0 bases; unmatched junction nucleotides: 34. The CDR3 protein is CALGERRDGRLSYSRWGIPHYTDKLIF. The CDR3 DNA reads as TGTGCTCTTGGGGAACGCCGGGACGGAAGGCTTTCCTACTCTCGCTGGGGGATACCCCACTACACCGATAAACTCATCTTT.

By share of the sample, this clone is large. CDR3 coding DNA: TGTGCCTGTGACACCCTGGGATACACCGATAAACTCATCTTT. Its translation is CACDTLGYTDKLIF. V gene TRDV2 combines with J gene TRDJ1; possible D gene TRDD3, 5 bases. This CDR3 region has 14 residues. The germline V gene has CDR1 GEAIGNYY and CDR2 EKD. Trimming left V 0 bases short and J 0 bases short, with 7 bases between.

This clone was recorded a few times. The chain joins TRDV2 to TRDJ2, with D hard to call. TCRdb supplies no J gene; here it was assigned by aligning the nucleotide sequence to germline. V gave up 6 bases and J gave up 6 bases, with 13 bases separating them. There are 13 residues in the CDR3. Germline loops: CDR1 GEAIGNYY, CDR2 EKD. CDR3 region: CACPLMGPAQLFF. CDR3 nucleotide sequence: TGTGCCTGTCCATTAATGGGCCCAGCACAACTCTTCTTT.

By its share, this clone is large. The J gene is TRDJ1, the V gene TRDV1; D is unclear. V gave up 2 bases and J gave up 0 bases, with 10 bases separating them. Germline values: CDR1 TSWWSYY, CDR2 QGS. The CDR3 has 15 amino acids. CDR3 residues: CALGEALRYTDKLIF. CDR3 DNA sequence: TGTGCTCTTGGGGAAGCCCTCCGGTACACCGATAAACTCATCTTT.

This clone was seen a handful of times. CDR3 in DNA: TGTGCTCTTGGGGAACGGATAGGAAGCGTCCTACGGCCGGGGGATACGGGCCGTCGCAAACTCATCTTT. This gives the protein CALGERIGSVLRPGDTGRRKLIF. The V call is TRDV1, the J call TRDJ1; 10 positions match TRDD3. Trimming took 1 base from V and 8 from J; bases not matched to a gene: 31. The germline gives CDR1 TSWWSYY, CDR2 QGS. The CDR3 loop spans 23 amino acids.

About this clone itself: A much larger clone lies a single base off, so this may be a read error. The V gene is TRDV1, the J gene TRDJ1, with TRDD3 matching 11 bases. V was pared by 1 base and J by 0 bases, with 13 bases of the junction left unmatched. From germline, CDR1 is TSWWSYY and CDR2 QGS. This CDR3 has 20 residues. CDR3 protein: CALGEPFDWGIIPYTDKLIF. Here the CDR3 DNA reads TGTGCTCTTGGGGAACCCTTCGACTGGGGGATAATCCCCTACACCGATAAACTCATCTTT.

This clone rates as medium-sized. The CDR3 reads CALGERPPSLPQWGIKLYLSHTDKLIF. The CDR3 DNA reads as TGTGCTCTTGGGGAACGCCCGCCTTCCCTGCCACAGTGGGGGATAAAACTCTATCTTTCTCACACCGATAAACTCATCTTT. This rearrangement joins TRDV1 to TRDJ1; 9 bases agree with TRDD3. The V and J ends lost 1 base and 0 bases, in that order; junction bases with no gene match: 36. There are 27 residues in the CDR3. Germline-derived CDR1 and CDR2 are TSWWSYY and QGS.

Here the CDR3 DNA reads TGTGCTCTTGGGGGCCGCCCCAGGGGTCCTACGGGACTGGGGGATACGCCCATTGAGACCGATAAACTCATCTTT. Translated: CALGGRPRGPTGLGDTPIETDKLIF. The J gene is TRDJ1, the V gene TRDV1; TRDD3 aligns across 13 bases. The CDR3 covers 25 residues. From germline, CDR1 is TSWWSYY and CDR2 QGS. Trimming removed 4 bases from V and 2 bases from J; junction bases left unmatched: 31.

By share of the sample, this clone is medium-sized (0.01 to 0.1%). This chain links TRDV2 with TRDJ3; 10 bases align to TRDD3. Germline assignment: CDR1 GEAIGNYY and CDR2 EKD. V gave up 2 bases and J gave up 2 bases; unmatched junction bases: 5. The CDR3 contains 18 residues. In DNA form, the CDR3 reads TGTGCCTGTGACATACTGGGGGATGGCCCCTGGGACACCCGACAGATGTTTTTC. Protein: CACDILGDGPWDTRQMFF.

The chain joins TRDV1 to TRDJ1, with D tentatively TRDD3 (6 bases). The length of the CDR3 is 22 residues. V was trimmed by 0 bases and J by 0 bases, leaving 29 bases between them. Per the germline V gene, CDR1 is TSWWSYY and CDR2 is QGS. The CDR3 is CALGELLIGWPRRDKDTDKLIF. The CDR3 DNA reads as TGTGCTCTTGGGGAACTACTCATCGGTTGGCCCCGGAGGGATAAGGACACCGATAAACTCATCTTT.

By proportion, this clone is large (0.1 to 1%). The chain links TRDV1 to TRDJ1, with D possibly being TRDD3 (6 bases). Trimming pared 6 bases from V and 0 bases from J, leaving 17 bases between. Germline V gene sequence: CDR1 TSWWSYY, CDR2 QGS. The CDR3 spans 16 residues. CDR3 residues: CALGEGLWGYTDKLIF. Written as DNA, the CDR3 is TGTGCTCTTGGAGAGGGTCTCTGGGGATACACCGATAAACTCATCTTT.

By proportion, this clone is medium-sized. The gene calls are TRDV1 and TRDJ1, with 13 bases aligning to TRDD3. The germline V gene has CDR1 TSWWSYY and CDR2 QGS. Unmatched junction bases numbered 20, after V lost 7 bases and J lost 0 bases. The CDR3 is 21 residues long. CDR3 nucleotides: TGTGCTCTTGTTATCCCTAGGGGGTACTGGGGGATACGCGCAAACACCGATAAACTCATCTTT. This sequence encodes CALVIPRGYWGIRANTDKLIF.